Listed below are T cell receptor beta chains from one sample, sequenced in a study of T cell responses to AZD1222 COVID-19 vaccine. Sequencing used immunoSEQ multiplex PCR; TCRdb keeps in-frame clones, though not all of them. In the table there are roughly 90,000 clones, about nine tenths of which are singletons. This specimen was peripheral blood, taken on day 0 of MenACWY control vaccination. The receptors were gathered from an adult in good health. Both conserved end residues are part of each CDR3. Fields, in order: D gene, clone size, V gene, J gene, CDR3 DNA, CDR3 protein. A D gene is named only where the DNA matches it firmly. A clone size is listed for some rows: how often the clone was seen (once, few, many), or a class if it is expanded.

-,-,TRBV2,TRBJ1-4,TGTGCCAGCAGCACGGTAACTAATGAAAAACTGTTTTTT,CASSTVTNEKLFF
-,-,TRBV9,TRBJ2-7,TGTGCCAGCAGCGGTGCAGAGAGTAACGAGCAGTACTTC,CASSGAESNEQYF
-,-,TRBV6-6,TRBJ1-4,TGTGCCAGCAGCGGAGGGGGTCAGACTAATGAAAAACTGTTTTTT,CASSGGGQTNEKLFF
-,-,TRBV27,TRBJ1-5,TGTGCCAGCAGTTTAGGCAGCAATCAGCCCCAGCATTTT,CASSLGSNQPQHF
TRBD1,-,TRBV7-6,TRBJ2-5,TGTGCCAGCAGCTCAACCCCGGACAGGCCGGAGACCCAGTACTTC,CASSSTPDRPETQYF
TRBD1,-,TRBV10-1,TRBJ2-2,TGCGCCAGCAGTGAGACAGGGGGCACCGGGGAGCTGTTTTTT,CASSETGGTGELFF
-,-,TRBV6-2/TRBV6-3,TRBJ1-1,TGTGCCAGCAGTTGGGGGGCCGTGAACACTGAAGCTTTCTTT,CASSWGAVNTEAFF
-,-,TRBV7-2,TRBJ1-2,TGTGCCAGCAGCTTAGCGCGGAGGGATCGAGGGGATGGCTACACCTTC,CASSLARRDRGDGYTF
-,-,TRBV7-9,TRBJ2-5,TGTGCCAGCAGCTTAGCACAGGGACGAGAGACCCAGTACTTC,CASSLAQGRETQYF
TRBD2,-,TRBV9,TRBJ2-7,TGTGCCAGCAGCGTACGGGGTAGCGGGAGGGCGAGGAACGAGCAGTACTTC,CASSVRGSGRARNEQYF
-,medium-sized,TRBV6-5,TRBJ1-1,TGTGCCAGCAGTTATAGCTTTTTGGACACTGAAGCTTTCTTT,CASSYSFLDTEAFF
TRBD1,-,TRBV6-5,TRBJ2-7,TGTGCCAGCAGTTACTCGGCAGGGGGCCCTCTCGAGCAGTACTTC,CASSYSAGGPLEQYF
-,-,TRBV11-2,TRBJ2-7,TGTGCCAGCAGGCCGAGCGGCTACGAGCAGTACTTC,CASRPSGYEQYF
-,-,TRBV19,TRBJ2-7,TGTGCCAGTAGTATAGATAATTGGGGCGAGCAGTACTTC,CASSIDNWGEQYF
-,-,TRBV30,TRBJ1-1,TGTGCCTGGAGCCTTACGGTTAGGGGTAGGAACACTGAAGCTTTCTTT,CAWSLTVRGRNTEAFF
-,-,TRBV19,TRBJ1-6,TGTGCCAGTATGGCGACGGTGAATTCACCCCTCCACTTT,CASMATVNSPLHF
-,once,TRBV20-1,TRBJ1-1,TGCAGTGCGATAGACAGCTTTGAAGCTTTCTTT,CSAIDSFEAFF
-,once,TRBV7-2,TRBJ2-1,TGTGCCAGCAGCAACCGGGGCGTAGGGGAGCAGTTCTTC,CASSNRGVGEQFF
-,-,TRBV5-4,TRBJ2-5,TGTGCCAGCAGCTTGGCCCAAGAGACCCAGTACTTC,CASSLAQETQYF
-,-,TRBV10-3,TRBJ1-5,TGTGCCATCAGTGATCAGGGTGGACAGCCCCAGCATTTT,CAISDQGGQPQHF
TRBD1,-,TRBV6-1,TRBJ1-2,TGTGCCAGCAGTGAAGCGGGACAGTATGGCTACACCTTC,CASSEAGQYGYTF
-,-,TRBV30,TRBJ2-1,TGTGCCTGGAATCATGTGGAGGGCCTAAACAATGAGCAGTTCTTC,CAWNHVEGLNNEQFF
-,-,TRBV5-4,TRBJ1-1,TGTGCCAGCAGCCCTCCGGGGGCGATTGAAGCTTTCTTT,CASSPPGAIEAFF
TRBD1,-,TRBV6-2/TRBV6-3,TRBJ2-5,TGTGCCAGCAGTTCAACAGGGGTCCAAGAGACCCAGTACTTC,CASSSTGVQETQYF
-,-,TRBV6-5,TRBJ1-5,TGTGCCACAGCTGGGCTTAGGGGGAATCAGCCCCAGCATTTT,CATAGLRGNQPQHF
-,-,TRBV15,TRBJ1-3,TGTGCCACCAGCAGAGATCGGGATCCCGGAAACACCATATATTTT,CATSRDRDPGNTIYF
-,-,TRBV3-1/TRBV3-2,TRBJ1-3,TGTGCCAGCCTGGGACCCGGAGGAAACACCATATATTTT,CASLGPGGNTIYF
-,-,TRBV7-2,TRBJ1-1,TGTGCCAGCAGCTTAGCGCCGGGGATGAACACTGAAGCTTTCTTT,CASSLAPGMNTEAFF
-,once,TRBV6-5,TRBJ1-1,TGTGCCAGCAGTAGCAAGGTGGGCACTGAAGCTTTCTTT,CASSSKVGTEAFF
-,-,TRBV10-3,TRBJ2-1,TGTGCCATCGCGACCGGGACGAGTTTCGTTGAGCAGTTCTTC,CAIATGTSFVEQFF
-,-,TRBV7-2,TRBJ2-1,TGTGCCAGCAGCTTTTTCGATTCGGGGCTAGTTGTCTTC,CASSFFDSGLVVF
-,-,TRBV25-1,TRBJ2-5,TGTGCCAGCAGTGAATGGGCGCGGATTCAAGAGACCCAGTACTTC,CASSEWARIQETQYF
-,-,TRBV7-2,TRBJ1-2,TGTGCCAGCAGCTTAGAAGGGAAAGCTAACTATGGCTACACCTTC,CASSLEGKANYGYTF
TRBD2,-,TRBV28,TRBJ2-3,TGTGCCAGCACCCAAGTAACTAGCGGGAGGCTGTATTTT,CASTQVTSGRLYF
-,-,TRBV2,TRBJ2-6,TGTGCCAGCAGAAACAGGGAATCTGGGGCCAACGTCCTGACTTTC,CASRNRESGANVLTF
TRBD2,few,TRBV11-2,TRBJ2-7,TGTGCCAGCAGCTTACGGGGAGCGGGAGGTCACGAGCAGTACTTC,CASSLRGAGGHEQYF
-,-,TRBV7-2,TRBJ2-1,TGTGCCAGCAGCTTTCTCGGGACCCCCCTCGATGAGCAGTTCTTC,CASSFLGTPLDEQFF
TRBD1,-,TRBV28,TRBJ1-6,TGTGCCAGCAGTCATCCCATCGACAGGGGACTTTCACCCCTCCACTTT,CASSHPIDRGLSPLHF
-,-,TRBV5-5,TRBJ1-6,TGTGCCAGCAGCTCGGAACCACTAGGGGGGGGGCACAATTCACCCCTCCACTTT,CASSSEPLGGGHNSPLHF
TRBD1,-,TRBV5-4,TRBJ1-3,TGTGCCAGCAGCTCCGGGGGGACAGCCGGCGAAGGAAACACCATATATTTT,CASSSGGTAGEGNTIYF
-,-,TRBV21-1,TRBJ1-5,TGTGCCAGCAGCAAAGGGGCGGCGGAACAGCGAGCCAAACTGGGTGCGGGTCAGCCCCAGCATTTT,CASSKGAAEQRAKLGAGQPQHF